Each of the 27 T cell receptor beta chains below was sequenced from the same sample in a study of T cell clusters in autoimmune cytopenias. TRB was amplified by touch-down multiplex PCR, primer pools A and B combined. Reanalyzing the multiplex PCR reads, TCRdb keeps one entry per CDR3 protein, without DNA. Recorded for this sample: a few thousand distinct CDR3 sequences. Approximately 36,000 genome equivalents of blood DNA were amplified for TRB. This sample also appeared in a second study, on T cell repertoires in aging, cancer and after chemotherapy.

Sequenced: peripheral blood. The receptors were gathered from a human donor in good health.

This clonotype is called medium-sized (0.01 to 0.1%) based on its frequency. This chain's CDR3 is CASSGTGTNTEAFF. This sequence joins TRBV6-1 and TRBJ1-1; lacking DNA, the TRBD1 call made by TCRdb goes unchecked. CDR1 is MNHNS, CDR2 SASEGT, per germline. The CDR3 runs 14 residues.

This clonotype is called medium-sized based on its frequency. The chain has TRBV6-2 or TRBV6-3 and TRBJ1-2; absent DNA, TCRdb's TRBD1 call cannot be checked. CDR1 and CDR2 (germline): MNHEY, SVGEGT. This CDR3 is built from 17 residues. This CDR3 is CASSYLGTGERSYGYTF.

This chain uses TRBV28 with TRBJ2-1; TCRdb's assignment of TRBD2 cannot be checked, as there is no DNA. This CDR3 is 17 amino acids long. Germline CDR1 and CDR2: MDHEN and SYDVKM. The CDR3 protein is CASSTSGRLSSYNEQFF.

The chain carries TRBV5-1 and TRBJ1-6; TCRdb selects TRBD1, and the lack of DNA leaves this call unchecked. The CDR3 runs 15 residues. CDR1 and CDR2 (germline): SGHRS, YFSETQ. This CDR3 is CASSHSGEGGSPLHF.

This chain connects TRBV14 to TRBJ1-2; TCRdb lists TRBD1, though no DNA is available to test this call. This CDR3 has 15 amino acids. The germline V gene has CDR1 SGHDN and CDR2 FVKESK. The CDR3 sequence is CASSSIRDNHYGYTF.

This clonotype ranks as medium-sized in terms of frequency. This chain connects TRBV18 to TRBJ2-6. Germline V CDR1 and CDR2: KGHSH, LQKENI. The CDR3 sequence is 14 residues long. CDR3 region: CASSPQTGANVLTF. Full variable domain (remainder filled in from reference TRBV18 and TRBJ2-6): NAGVMQNPRHLVRRRGQEARLRCSPMKGHSHVYWYRQLPEEGLKFMVYLQKENIIDESGMPKERFSAEFPKEGPSILRIQQVVRGDSAAYFCASSPQTGANVLTFGAGSRLTVL.

This rearrangement joins TRBV20-1 to TRBJ2-2. Germline V lookup: CDR1 DFQATT, CDR2 SNEGSKA (reference sequence). The CDR3 covers 13 residues. The CDR3 spells CSARGVNTGELFF.

Frequency places this clonotype as medium-sized. The chain uses TRBV7-6 and TRBJ2-3; lacking DNA, the TRBD1 call made by TCRdb goes unchecked. There are 16 residues in the CDR3. Germline assignment: CDR1 SGHVS and CDR2 FNYEAQ. The CDR3 is CASSSRQGKLTDTQYF.

Judged by frequency, this clonotype is medium-sized (0.01 to 0.1%). This chain connects TRBV12-3 or TRBV12-4 to TRBJ1-6; as DNA is missing, the TRBD1 call by TCRdb cannot be tested. CDR3 length: 14 amino acids. CDR3 sequence: CASTLGQGYSPLHF.

Frequency places this clonotype as medium-sized. The V and J genes are TRBV6-5 and TRBJ2-1. The V gene's germline CDR1 is MNHEY and CDR2 SVGAGI. This CDR3 is built from 11 residues. CDR3 region: CASSYAAEQFF.

In terms of frequency, this clonotype is medium-sized. The chain combines TRBV5-5 with TRBJ1-6; TCRdb proposes TRBD1, but this gene call is untestable without DNA. CDR1 and CDR2 (germline): SGHKS, YYEKEE (reference sequence). This CDR3 region has 14 residues. This chain's CDR3 is CASSYAQGNSPLHF.

J is TRBJ2-2 and V is TRBV7-9; TCRdb reports TRBD1, a call that lacks DNA to check it against. The germline V gene has CDR1 SEHNR and CDR2 FQNEAQ (reference sequence). The CDR3 has 16 amino acids. CDR3 sequence reads: CASSTNAWGASGELFF.

The chain combines TRBV11-2 with TRBJ1-2; TCRdb selects TRBD1, and the lack of DNA leaves this call unchecked. The CDR3 runs to 14 residues. Germline CDR1 SGHAT, CDR2 FQNNGV. The CDR3 here is CASSLEAGAYGYTF. The full variable domain, with the rest looked up from reference TRBV11-2 and TRBJ1-2, is EAGVAQSPRYKIIEKRQSVAFWCNPISGHATLYWYQQILGQGPKLLIQFQNNGVVDDSQLPKDRFSAERLKGVDSTLKIQPAKLEDSAVYLCASSLEAGAYGYTFGSGTRLTVV.

This clonotype is labeled medium-sized (0.01 to 0.1%) based on frequency. The gene calls are TRBV12-3 or TRBV12-4 and TRBJ2-7; the TCRdb D gene call, TRBD1, has no DNA to confirm it. The CDR3 sequence is 13 residues long. CDR3: CASSYLTAYEQYF.

The chain is built from TRBV14 and TRBJ2-1; checking the TCRdb D call of TRBD1 is not possible without DNA. The CDR3 totals 16 residues. Germline V CDR1 and CDR2: SGHDN, FVKESK. The CDR3 spells CASSQVGGVTYNEQFF.

In terms of frequency, this clonotype is medium-sized. The V and J genes are TRBV18 and TRBJ1-1; lacking DNA, the TRBD1 call made by TCRdb goes unchecked. CDR1 is KGHSH and CDR2 is LQKENI in the germline V gene. The CDR3 is 14 amino acids. CDR3 sequence: CASSRGQGNTEAFF.

CDR3 in amino acids: CSAIRRGAGETQYF. The V and J genes are TRBV20-1 and TRBJ2-5; TCRdb's assignment of TRBD2 cannot be checked, as there is no DNA. The CDR3 has 14 amino acids. The germline V gene has CDR1 DFQATT and CDR2 SNEGSKA (reference sequence).

This clonotype is called medium-sized based on its frequency. The rearrangement uses TRBV18 and TRBJ1-2. The germline V gene encodes CDR1 KGHSH and CDR2 LQKENI. The CDR3 loop spans 14 amino acids. CDR3 loop: CASSPQGVGYGYTF.

The chain uses TRBV11-2 and TRBJ2-1; TCRdb returns TRBD1, unconfirmable since there is no DNA. Germline V gene data show CDR1 as SGHAT and CDR2 as FQNNGV. The CDR3 spans 14 residues. CDR3 protein: CASSSPGQTNEQFF.

This clonotype ranks as medium-sized in terms of frequency. CDR3 protein: CASSYSTGAADTQYF. The chain carries TRBV6-5 and TRBJ2-3; absent DNA, TCRdb's TRBD1 call cannot be checked. CDR1 and CDR2 (germline): MNHEY, SVGAGI. CDR3 size: 15 residues.

The chain couples TRBV19 to TRBJ1-1. Germline CDR1 is LNHDA and CDR2 is SQIVND (reference sequence). CDR3 length equals 16 residues. CDR3: CASIPPWGREGTEAFF.

The chain couples TRBV4-2 to TRBJ2-3; no DNA is available, so the TRBD1 call from TCRdb remains unchecked. CDR1 is LGHNA, CDR2 YNFKEQ, per germline. There are 17 residues in the CDR3. The chain's CDR3 is CASSLGNSGGYWDTQYF.

The chain combines TRBV5-1 with TRBJ1-4; TCRdb picks TRBD1, but there is no DNA to check that call. The CDR3 is 14 amino acids. Germline V gene data show CDR1 as SGHRS and CDR2 as YFSETQ. This CDR3 reads CASSTGTANEKLFF.

This clonotype counts as medium-sized by frequency. This chain uses TRBV29-1 with TRBJ2-1; the D gene TCRdb calls, TRBD1, cannot be checked with no DNA. Germline V lookup: CDR1 SQVTM, CDR2 ANQGSEA. The CDR3 consists of 17 residues. CDR3 sequence reads: CSVISGGRLSSYNEQFF.

According to its frequency, this clonotype is medium-sized (0.01 to 0.1%). The chain combines TRBV27 with TRBJ2-1; there is no DNA to check the TCRdb D call of TRBD2. Germline V gene data show CDR1 as MNHEY and CDR2 as SMNVEV (reference sequence). The CDR3 contains 14 residues. This CDR3 is CASSGTSGGDEQFF.

This clonotype counts as medium-sized by frequency. The chain employs TRBV6-5 and TRBJ1-1. CDR1 MNHEY and CDR2 SVGAGI come from the germline V gene. The CDR3 totals 14 residues. The CDR3 is CASSYGHFGTEAFF.

This clonotype shows up as medium-sized by frequency. This CDR3 is CASSRGTSVYEQYF. This chain connects TRBV19 to TRBJ2-7; TCRdb's D gene call, TRBD2, goes unchecked for lack of DNA. The germline gives CDR1 LNHDA, CDR2 SQIVND (reference sequence). This CDR3 spans 14 amino acids.